This record concerns one TCR beta chain sequence. CDR3 size: 12 residues. V was cut by 6 bases and J by 7 bases, with 12 bases left in between. This sample is part of a study of blood T cell repertoires in COVID-19. Study-wide background: The United States, Italy and Spain provided the acute and convalescent COVID-19 samples. Sample material is recorded as cDNA or gDNA derived from T cells, B-cell-depleted T cells, or PBMCs.

Authors' methods: Amplification of reference gene primers provided the estimated nucleated cell counts. TCRdb's table, derived via immunoSEQ multiplex PCR, lists solely in-frame clones and lacks some. V, J and clone size derive from that table, while D and trimming were established from the DNA sequence. Altogether tens of thousands of clones are present, over 75% being singletons, with the ten largest covering around 7%. The sample consisted of peripheral blood. The sequence was obtained from a man between 65 and 85 years old with acute or convalescent COVID-19. V gene TRBV12-3 or TRBV12-4 combines with J gene TRBJ1-2; D is uncertain. Here the CDR3 reads CASSPVRGGYTF. The CDR3 bases are TGTGCCAGCAGCCCCGTCCGGGGTGGCTACACCTTC.